The sequence of this T cell receptor beta chain was determined in a study of blood T cell repertoires in COVID-19. The overall study: PBMCs, B-cell-depleted T cells, or T cells provided the cDNA or gDNA that made up the material.

Some clones are missing from TCRdb's copy, which holds only in-frame ones; the method was immunoSEQ multiplex PCR. The data show 200,000 or so clones, about nine tenths seen once. The sample was PBMCs or T cells enriched from blood (not recorded which). This receptor was identified in a woman aged 40 to 50 with acute COVID-19.

CDR3 loop: CASSARQGNGDGYTF. The CDR3 DNA reads as TGTGCCAGCAGCGCCCGACAGGGAAATGGAGATGGCTACACCTTC. The J gene is TRBJ1-2, the V gene TRBV7-8, with 7 bases fitting TRBD1. Germline V lookup: CDR1 SGHVS, CDR2 FQNEAQ. V was pared by 5 bases and J by 6 bases, with 12 bases of the junction left unmatched. The CDR3 consists of 15 residues.